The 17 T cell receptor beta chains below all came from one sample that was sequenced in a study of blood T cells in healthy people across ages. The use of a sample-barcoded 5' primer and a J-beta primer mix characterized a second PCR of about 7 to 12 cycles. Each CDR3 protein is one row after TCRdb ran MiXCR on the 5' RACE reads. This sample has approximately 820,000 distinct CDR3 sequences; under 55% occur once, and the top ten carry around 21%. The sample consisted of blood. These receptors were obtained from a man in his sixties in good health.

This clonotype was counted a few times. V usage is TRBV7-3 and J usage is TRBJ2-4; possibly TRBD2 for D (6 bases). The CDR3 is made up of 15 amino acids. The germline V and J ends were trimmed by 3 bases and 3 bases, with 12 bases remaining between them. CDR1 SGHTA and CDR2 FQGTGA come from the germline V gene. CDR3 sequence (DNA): TGTGCCAGCAGCTTGATGGCGGGAAGCAAAAACATTCAGTACTTC. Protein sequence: CASSLMAGSKNIQYF. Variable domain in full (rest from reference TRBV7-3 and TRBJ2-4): GAGVSQTPSNKVTEKGKYVELRCDPISGHTALYWYRQSLGQGPEFLIYFQGTGAADDSGLPNDRFFAVRPEGSVSTLKIQRTERGDSAVYLCASSLMAGSKNIQYFGAGTRLSVL.

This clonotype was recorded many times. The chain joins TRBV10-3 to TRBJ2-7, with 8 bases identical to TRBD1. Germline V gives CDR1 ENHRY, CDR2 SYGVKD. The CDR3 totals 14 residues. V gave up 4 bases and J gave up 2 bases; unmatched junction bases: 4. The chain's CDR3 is CAISGGTGAYEQYF. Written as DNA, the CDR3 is TGTGCCATCAGTGGGGGGACAGGAGCCTACGAGCAGTACTTC.

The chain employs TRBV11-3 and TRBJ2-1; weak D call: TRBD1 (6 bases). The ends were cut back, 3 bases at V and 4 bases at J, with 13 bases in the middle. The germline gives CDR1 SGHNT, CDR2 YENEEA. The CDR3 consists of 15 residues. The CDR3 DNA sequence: TGTGCCAGCAGCTTTGCAGGGGCAAAATACAATGAGCAGTTCTTC. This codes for CASSFAGAKYNEQFF.

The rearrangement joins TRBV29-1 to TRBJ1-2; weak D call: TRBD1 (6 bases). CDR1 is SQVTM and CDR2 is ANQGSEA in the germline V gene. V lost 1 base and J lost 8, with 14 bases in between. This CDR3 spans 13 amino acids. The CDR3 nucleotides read TGCAGCGTTGAAGTTGGGGGGGCGAACGGCTACACCTTC. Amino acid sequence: CSVEVGGANGYTF.

The CDR3 reads CASSLDGGSSYEQYF. CDR3 nucleotides: TGTGCCAGCAGCTTAGATGGGGGCAGCTCCTACGAGCAGTACTTC. This chain connects TRBV11-3 to TRBJ2-7; D is possibly TRBD1 (6 bases). Per the germline V gene, CDR1 is SGHNT and CDR2 is YENEEA. V was cut by 0 bases and J by 0 bases, with 9 bases left in between. The CDR3 is 15 residues long.

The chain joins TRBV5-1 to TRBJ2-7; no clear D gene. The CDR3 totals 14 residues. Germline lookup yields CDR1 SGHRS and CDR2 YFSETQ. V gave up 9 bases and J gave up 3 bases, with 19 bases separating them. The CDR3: CAIHVMLGNYEQYF. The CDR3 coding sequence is TGCGCCATCCACGTTATGCTGGGGAACTACGAGCAGTACTTC.

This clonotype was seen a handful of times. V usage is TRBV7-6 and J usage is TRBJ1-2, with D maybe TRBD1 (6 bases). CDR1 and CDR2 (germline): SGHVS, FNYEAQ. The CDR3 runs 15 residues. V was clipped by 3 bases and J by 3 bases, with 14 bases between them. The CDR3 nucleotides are TGTGCCAGCAGCTTGGGTAGGGGGGGGGACTATGGCTACACCTTC. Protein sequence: CASSLGRGGDYGYTF. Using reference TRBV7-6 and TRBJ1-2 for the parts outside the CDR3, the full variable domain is GAGVSQSPRYKVTKRGQDVALRCDPISGHVSLYWYRQALGQGPEFLTYFNYEAQQDKSGLPNDRFSAERPEGSISTLTIQRTEQRDSAMYRCASSLGRGGDYGYTFGSGTRLTVV.

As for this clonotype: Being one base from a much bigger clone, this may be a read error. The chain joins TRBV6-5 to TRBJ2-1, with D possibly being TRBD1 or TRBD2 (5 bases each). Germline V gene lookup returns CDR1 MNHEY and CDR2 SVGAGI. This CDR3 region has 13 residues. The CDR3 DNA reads TGTGCCAGCAGCCTTGGGACCTACAATAAGCAGTTCTTC. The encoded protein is CASSLGTYNKQFF.

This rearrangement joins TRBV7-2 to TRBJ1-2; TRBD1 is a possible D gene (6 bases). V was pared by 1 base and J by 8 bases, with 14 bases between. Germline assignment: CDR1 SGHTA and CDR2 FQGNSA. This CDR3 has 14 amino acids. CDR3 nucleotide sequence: TGTGCCAGCAGCTTAGACTCAGGGGCTGGAGGCTACACCTTC. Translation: CASSLDSGAGGYTF. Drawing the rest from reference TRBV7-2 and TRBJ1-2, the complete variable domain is GAGVSQSPSNKVTEKGKDVELRCDPISGHTALYWYRQSLGQGLEFLIYFQGNSAPDKSGLPSDRFSAERTGGSVSTLTIQRTQQEDSAVYLCASSLDSGAGGYTFGSGTRLTVV.

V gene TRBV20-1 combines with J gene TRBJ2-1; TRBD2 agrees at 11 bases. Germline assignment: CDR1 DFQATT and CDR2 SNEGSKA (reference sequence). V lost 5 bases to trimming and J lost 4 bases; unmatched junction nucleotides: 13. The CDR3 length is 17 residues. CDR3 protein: CSAPPVLAGGGYNEQFF. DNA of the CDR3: TGCAGTGCTCCCCCGGTCCTAGCGGGGGGCGGTTACAATGAGCAGTTCTTC.

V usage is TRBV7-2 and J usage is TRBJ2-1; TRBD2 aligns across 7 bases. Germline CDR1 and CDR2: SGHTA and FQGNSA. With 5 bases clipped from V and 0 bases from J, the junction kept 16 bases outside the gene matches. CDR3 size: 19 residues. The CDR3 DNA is TGTGCCAGCAGCCTACGACTAGCAGAGGGCCGGAGCTCCTACAATGAGCAGTTCTTC. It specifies CASSLRLAEGRSSYNEQFF. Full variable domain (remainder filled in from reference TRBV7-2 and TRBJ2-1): GAGVSQSPSNKVTEKGKDVELRCDPISGHTALYWYRQSLGQGLEFLIYFQGNSAPDKSGLPSDRFSAERTGGSVSTLTIQRTQQEDSAVYLCASSLRLAEGRSSYNEQFFGPGTRLTVL.

The CDR3 DNA reads TGTGCCAGCAGGCGGACTAGCGTTACAGATACGCAGTATTTT. This sequence encodes CASRRTSVTDTQYF. This chain links TRBV6-1 with TRBJ2-3; 9 nucleotides line up with TRBD2. This CDR3 region has 14 residues. Germline CDR1 reads MNHNS; CDR2 reads SASEGT. V was clipped by 6 bases and J by 3 bases; unmatched bases: 4.

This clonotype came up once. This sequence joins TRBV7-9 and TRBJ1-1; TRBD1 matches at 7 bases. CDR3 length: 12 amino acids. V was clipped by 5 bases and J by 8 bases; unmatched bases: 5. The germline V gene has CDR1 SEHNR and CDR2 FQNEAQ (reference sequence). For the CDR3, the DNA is TGTGCCAGCAGCCAACAGGGGATAGAAGCTTTCTTT. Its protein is CASSQQGIEAFF.

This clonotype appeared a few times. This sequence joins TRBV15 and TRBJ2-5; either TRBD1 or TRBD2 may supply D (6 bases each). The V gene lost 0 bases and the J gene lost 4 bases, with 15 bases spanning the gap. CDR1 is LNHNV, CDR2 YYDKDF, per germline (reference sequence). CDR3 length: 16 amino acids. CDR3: CATSRDLRGRGETQYF. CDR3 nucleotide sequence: TGTGCCACCAGCAGAGATCTTCGGGGGCGAGGAGAGACCCAGTACTTC.

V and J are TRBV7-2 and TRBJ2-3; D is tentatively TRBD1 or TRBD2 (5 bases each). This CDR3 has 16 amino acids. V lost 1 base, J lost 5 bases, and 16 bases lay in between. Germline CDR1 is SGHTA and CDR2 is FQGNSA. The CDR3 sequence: CASSLDQRGARDTQYF. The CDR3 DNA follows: TGTGCCAGCAGCTTAGATCAGAGGGGCGCGAGAGATACGCAGTATTTT.

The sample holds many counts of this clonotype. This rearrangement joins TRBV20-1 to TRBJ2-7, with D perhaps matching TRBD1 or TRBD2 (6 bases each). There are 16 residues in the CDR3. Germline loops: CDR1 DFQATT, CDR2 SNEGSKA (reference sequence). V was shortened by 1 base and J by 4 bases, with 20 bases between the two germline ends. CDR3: CSARAHDGGEPYEQYF. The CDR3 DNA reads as TGCAGTGCTAGAGCACACGACGGGGGCGAGCCTTACGAGCAGTACTTC.

The DNA of the CDR3 is TGTGCCAGCAGCCAAGCCCGGGGGGTCTCCTACAATGAAAAACTGTTTTTT. Amino acid sequence: CASSQARGVSYNEKLFF. V and J are TRBV14 and TRBJ1-4; the D gene is possibly TRBD1 (5 bases). With 1 base removed from V and 5 bases from J, the gap between germline ends came to 17 bases. This CDR3 spans 17 amino acids. CDR1 is SGHDN and CDR2 is FVKESK in the germline V gene.